Below, 27 T cell receptor beta chains from the same sample are listed, as sequenced in a study of spatial heterogeneity in lung cancer (dated by TCRdb to the late 2010s). What the time point label conveys for this sample: blood at routine non-recurrence follow-up after resection. Libraries were made using 5' RACE. The data were produced on a NextSeq 500. Clones were called with MiXCR by TCRdb after fastp trimmed the public reads at Q25, and only in-frame beta chains were retained. Every distinct CDR3 protein forms one entry, paired with its most common genes and DNA. This sample holds roughly 110,000 distinct CDR3 sequences; approximately 10% were observed only once. The ten largest account for around 24% of the sample. This specimen consisted of PBMCs, obtained at follow-up. Receptors originate from a female donor with early-stage non-small cell lung cancer.

This clonotype was found many times. The J gene is TRBJ1-1, the V gene TRBV6-1; D gene uncertain. The CDR3 runs 14 residues. Germline lookup yields CDR1 MNHNS and CDR2 SASEGT. V lost 2 bases and J lost 3, with 10 bases in between. The CDR3 region is CASSELRFDTEAFF. The DNA for the CDR3 is TGTGCCAGCAGTGAACTGAGGTTCGACACTGAAGCTTTCTTT.

This clonotype was observed at least ten times. The V and J genes are TRBV7-2 and TRBJ2-1, with 9 bases identical to TRBD2. Germline V gene sequence: CDR1 SGHTA, CDR2 FQGNSA. With V trimmed by 4 bases and J by 9 bases, 10 bases remained unmatched. The CDR3 extends over 15 amino acids. The CDR3 bases are TGTGCCAGCAGCTCAGGCGGGAGGGCCGACAGTGAGCAGTTCTTC. It is translated as CASSSGGRADSEQFF.

The rearrangement uses TRBV11-1 and TRBJ2-2; 7 bases are a match to TRBD1. Trimming took 5 bases from V and 0 from J; bases not matched to a gene: 3. Germline V CDR1 and CDR2: SGHAT, FQDESV (reference sequence). The CDR3 loop spans 15 amino acids. CDR3 DNA sequence: TGTGCCAGCAGCACAGACAGGGCGAACACCGGGGAGCTGTTTTTT. Protein product: CASSTDRANTGELFF.

In its sample, this clonotype was seen a few times. The V and J genes are TRBV20-1 and TRBJ2-3; D is unresolved. The CDR3 runs to 16 residues. V shed 3 bases and J shed 2 bases, with 18 bases lying between them. From germline, CDR1 is DFQATT and CDR2 SNEGSKA (reference sequence). The CDR3: CSARALIPGSTDTQYF. As DNA, the CDR3 is TGCAGTGCTAGGGCCCTAATTCCTGGTTCCACAGATACGCAGTATTTT.

This clonotype was counted a few times. This chain connects TRBV21-1 to TRBJ1-3; the table's D gene call, TRBD1, was not cross checked with the DNA. TRBV21-1 is a recognized pseudogene. This CDR3 is built from 17 residues. CDR3 sequence: CASSKNPPLGPGNTIYF. The CDR3 region has the DNA TGTGCCAGCAGCAAAAACCCCCCCTTAGGACCTGGAAACACCATATATTTT.

This clonotype came up many times. The genes are TRBV28 and TRBJ2-7; a weak D match, TRBD2 (5 bases). This CDR3 is 16 amino acids long. Germline CDR1 reads MDHEN; CDR2 reads SYDVKM. Trimming took off 6 bases at V and 0 bases at J, with 18 bases between the two ends. Here the CDR3 DNA reads TGTGCCAGCAGAAAGAAGCGGCTTGGGAGCTCCTACGAGCAGTACTTC. Protein sequence: CASRKKRLGSSYEQYF.

This clonotype was counted between two and nine times. The chain uses TRBV12-3 or TRBV12-4 and TRBJ1-2, with TRBD1 matching 8 bases. The trim removed 4 bases at V and 2 bases at J, leaving 6 bases unmatched. CDR3 length: 15 amino acids. The CDR3 DNA sequence: TGTGCCAGCAGTTCTGGACAGGGATGGAACTATGGCTACACCTTC. It translates to CASSSGQGWNYGYTF.

The rearrangement joins TRBV7-3 to TRBJ2-5; 8 bases match TRBD2. CDR1 is SGHTA and CDR2 is FQGTGA in the germline V gene. This CDR3 region has 18 residues. V gave up 2 bases and J gave up 1 base; unmatched junction bases: 12. CDR3 bases: TGTGCCAGCAGCTTAGTGGGCTCAGCGGGAGCCATCCAAGAGACCCAGTACTTC. It is translated as CASSLVGSAGAIQETQYF.

This clonotype has more than one count but fewer than ten. The CDR3 here is CASSFWSGYGEQFF. CDR3 coding DNA: TGTGCCAGCAGCTTTTGGTCGGGTTACGGGGAGCAGTTCTTC. The V gene is TRBV5-8, the J gene TRBJ2-1, with D unresolved. This CDR3 has 14 residues. The germline V gene has CDR1 SGHTS and CDR2 YDEGEE. Trimming removed 2 bases at V and 10 bases at J, with 16 bases between.

Many counts were recorded for this clonotype. V usage is TRBV12-3 or TRBV12-4 and J usage is TRBJ1-5; possible D gene TRBD1, 5 bases. The CDR3 has 15 residues. Trimming removed 3 bases from V and 6 bases from J, with 15 bases in between. CDR3 DNA sequence: TGTGCCAGCAGTTTGGGGCAGGCAAGCGGTCAGCCCCAGCATTTT. It encodes CASSLGQASGQPQHF.

Only a few counts were recorded for this clonotype. This chain uses TRBV29-1 with TRBJ1-4, with D maybe TRBD1 (6 bases). The CDR3 has 12 residues. The V end was cut by 7 bases, the J end by 0 bases, with 6 bases between. Germline loops: CDR1 SQVTM, CDR2 ANQGSEA. CDR3 nucleotides: TGCAGCGCAGGGGCAACTAATGAAAAACTGTTTTTT. It is translated as CSAGATNEKLFF.

This clonotype has a count of ten or more. The J gene is TRBJ1-5, the V gene TRBV20-1; the D gene is possibly TRBD1 (5 bases). This CDR3 has 15 amino acids. V lost 3 bases to trimming and J lost 4 bases, with 16 bases between them. The germline CDR1 and CDR2 sequences are DFQATT and SNEGSKA (reference sequence). CDR3 in DNA: TGCAGTGCTAGGGGGGGTAGGGGCCAAAATCAGCCCCAGCATTTT. It codes for CSARGGRGQNQPQHF.

This clonotype was detected many times. The chain links TRBV12-3 or TRBV12-4 to TRBJ1-6, with D perhaps TRBD1 (5 bases). The CDR3 covers 14 residues. V shed 6 bases and J shed 3 bases, with 9 bases lying between them. The CDR3 DNA is TGTGCCAGCAGCAGACAGTACTATAATTCACCCCTCCACTTT. Amino acids: CASSRQYYNSPLHF.

The chain is built from TRBV5-1 and TRBJ2-5, with D unresolved. Per germline, CDR1 SGHRS and CDR2 YFSETQ. Deletions cut 0 bases from V and 3 bases from J, with 9 bases between. The CDR3 sequence is 14 residues long. CDR3 protein: CASSLVPTEETQYF. CDR3 DNA: TGCGCCAGCAGCTTGGTTCCAACCGAAGAGACCCAGTACTTC. Supplemented by reference TRBV5-1 and TRBJ2-5, the full variable domain reads KAGVTQTPRYLIKTRGQQVTLSCSPISGHRSVSWYQQTPGQGLQFLFEYFSETQRNKGNFPGRFSGRQFSNSRSEMNVSTLELGDSALYLCASSLVPTEETQYFGPGTRLLVL.

At least ten counts were recorded for this clonotype. This sequence joins TRBV12-3 or TRBV12-4 and TRBJ2-4, with a weak D call TRBD2 (5 bases). Trimming removed 3 bases at V and 5 bases at J, with 20 bases between. The CDR3 spans 17 residues. DNA for the CDR3: TGTGCCAGCAGTTTCTGGTCAGCGGAGCGGCGGGAAAACATTCAGTACTTC. Translating it yields CASSFWSAERRENIQYF.

This clonotype appeared many times. This rearrangement joins TRBV5-1 to TRBJ1-4, with D tentatively TRBD1 (6 bases). V was trimmed by 4 bases and J by 7 bases, leaving 11 bases between them. Per germline, CDR1 SGHRS and CDR2 YFSETQ. CDR3 length: 13 amino acids. CDR3 sequence reads: CASSPQGFEKLFF. The CDR3 nucleotides are TGCGCCAGCAGCCCACAGGGTTTTGAAAAACTGTTTTTT.

This clonotype was observed a few times. This sequence joins TRBV18 and TRBJ2-7; TRBD1 matches at 10 bases. Trimming removed 4 bases from V and 5 bases from J; junction bases left unmatched: 2. CDR3 length equals 13 residues. CDR1 is KGHSH, CDR2 LQKENI, per germline. The CDR3 spells CASSQTGGNEQYV. DNA for the CDR3: TGTGCCAGCTCACAGACAGGGGGCAACGAGCAGTACGTC.

There are a few counts of this clonotype. The chain links TRBV20-1 to TRBJ1-4, with D perhaps matching TRBD1 (5 bases). The CDR3 is made up of 13 amino acids. V lost 6 bases and J lost 4, with 12 bases in between. Germline lookup yields CDR1 DFQATT and CDR2 SNEGSKA (reference sequence). The CDR3 DNA follows: TGCAGTGCAGCAGGGTTAAGTAATGAAAAACTGTTTTTT. Translation: CSAAGLSNEKLFF.

The gene calls are TRBV5-1 and TRBJ1-5; tentative D call: TRBD1 (5 bases). Germline assignment: CDR1 SGHRS and CDR2 YFSETQ. V was pared by 1 base and J by 6 bases, with 8 bases between. The CDR3 length is 13 residues. The CDR3 loop is CASSLKGSQPQHF. The CDR3 nucleotides are TGCGCCAGCAGCTTGAAGGGGAGTCAGCCCCAGCATTTT.

The CDR3 reads CASSRTAGNYGYTF. The CDR3 DNA reads TGTGCCAGCAGCAGGACAGCAGGGAACTATGGCTACACCTTC. The chain carries TRBV12-3 or TRBV12-4 and TRBJ1-2, with D maybe TRBD1 (6 bases). Trimming pared 6 bases from V and 2 bases from J, leaving 13 bases between. The CDR3 is made up of 14 amino acids.

This clonotype turned up a few times. V gene TRBV5-1 combines with J gene TRBJ2-2, with D possibly being TRBD2 (5 bases). V was clipped by 0 bases and J by 1 base, with 10 bases between them. From germline, CDR1 is SGHRS and CDR2 YFSETQ. CDR3 length: 16 residues. The CDR3 nucleotides read TGCGCCAGCAGCTTGGAACCGGAGGTGAACACCGGGGAGCTGTTTTTT. This codes for CASSLEPEVNTGELFF.

J is TRBJ2-7 and V is TRBV9; D possibly matches TRBD1 or TRBD2 (5 bases each). The germline V and J ends were trimmed by 2 bases and 7 bases, with 16 bases remaining between them. The CDR3 sequence is 14 residues long. Germline CDR1 SGDLS, CDR2 YYNGEE. Here the CDR3 reads CASSVHRGAFEQYV. CDR3 DNA sequence: TGTGCCAGCAGCGTCCATAGAGGGGCGTTTGAGCAGTACGTC.

The rearrangement uses TRBV6-2 or TRBV6-3 and TRBJ1-1, with D hard to call. Per germline, CDR1 MNHEY and CDR2 SVGEGT. The CDR3 spans 13 residues. Between the trimmed V and J ends, which lost 6 bases and 2 bases, there was a span of 10 bases. The CDR3 DNA is TGTGCCAGCAGCTCAGTCCCTAACACTGAAGCTTTCTTT. As protein: CASSSVPNTEAFF.

This clonotype was detected many times. V usage is TRBV27 and J usage is TRBJ1-1, with D possibly matching TRBD1 (6 bases). Per germline, CDR1 MNHEY and CDR2 SMNVEV (reference sequence). This CDR3 has 14 residues. Trimming cost V 6 bases and J 4 bases, with 15 bases left between them. CDR3 DNA sequence: TGTGCCAGCAGGATTTACAGGGTTAGCACTGAAGCTTTCTTT. Its protein is CASRIYRVSTEAFF.

This clonotype was seen a handful of times. The chain combines TRBV19 with TRBJ1-1, with D maybe TRBD1 (6 bases). This CDR3 spans 13 amino acids. The V gene's germline CDR1 is LNHDA and CDR2 SQIVND (reference sequence). V gave up 5 bases and J gave up 1 base, with 8 bases separating them. CDR3 in DNA: TGTGCCAGTAGTTGGGGGGCGAACACTGAAGCTTTCTTT. Its translation: CASSWGANTEAFF. Supplemented by reference TRBV19 and TRBJ1-1, the full variable domain reads DGGITQSPKYLFRKEGQNVTLSCEQNLNHDAMYWYRQDPGQGLRLIYYSQIVNDFQKGDIAEGYSVSREKKESFPLTVTSAQKNPTAFYLCASSWGANTEAFFGQGTRLTVV.

This clonotype turned up a few times. The gene calls are TRBV3-1 and TRBJ2-2, with D hard to call. The CDR3 runs 17 residues. The V and J ends lost 0 bases and 0 bases respectively, with 11 bases between them. Germline V gene lookup returns CDR1 LGHDT and CDR2 YNNKEL (reference sequence). The DNA of the CDR3 is TGTGCCAGCAGCCAAGATCGATTCCGGTCGAACACCGGGGAGCTGTTTTTT. Its translation: CASSQDRFRSNTGELFF.

This clonotype was counted at least ten times. This rearrangement joins TRBV6-5 to TRBJ1-3; possibly TRBD1 for D (5 bases). This CDR3 is built from 14 residues. Trimming removed 6 bases at V and 0 bases at J, with 9 bases between. Germline V CDR1 and CDR2: MNHEY, SVGAGI. Written as DNA, the CDR3 is TGTGCCAGCAGGACAGAGTTCTCTGGAAACACCATATATTTT. This sequence encodes CASRTEFSGNTIYF.